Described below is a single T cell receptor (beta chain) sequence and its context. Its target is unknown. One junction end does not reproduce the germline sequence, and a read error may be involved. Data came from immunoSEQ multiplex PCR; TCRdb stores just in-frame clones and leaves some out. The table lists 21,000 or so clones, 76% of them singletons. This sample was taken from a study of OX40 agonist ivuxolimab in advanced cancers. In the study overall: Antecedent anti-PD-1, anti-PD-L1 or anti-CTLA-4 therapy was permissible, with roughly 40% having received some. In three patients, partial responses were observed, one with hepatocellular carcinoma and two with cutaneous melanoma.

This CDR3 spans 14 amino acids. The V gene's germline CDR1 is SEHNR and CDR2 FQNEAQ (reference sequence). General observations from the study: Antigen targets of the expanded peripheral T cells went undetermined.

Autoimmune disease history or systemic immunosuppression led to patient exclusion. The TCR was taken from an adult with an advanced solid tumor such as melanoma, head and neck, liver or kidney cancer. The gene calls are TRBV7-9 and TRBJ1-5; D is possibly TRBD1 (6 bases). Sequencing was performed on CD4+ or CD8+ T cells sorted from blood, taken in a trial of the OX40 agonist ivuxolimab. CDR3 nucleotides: TGTGCCAGCAGCTTAGCGGGGGGAGGACAGCCCCGGCATTTT. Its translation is CASSLAGGGQPRHF.